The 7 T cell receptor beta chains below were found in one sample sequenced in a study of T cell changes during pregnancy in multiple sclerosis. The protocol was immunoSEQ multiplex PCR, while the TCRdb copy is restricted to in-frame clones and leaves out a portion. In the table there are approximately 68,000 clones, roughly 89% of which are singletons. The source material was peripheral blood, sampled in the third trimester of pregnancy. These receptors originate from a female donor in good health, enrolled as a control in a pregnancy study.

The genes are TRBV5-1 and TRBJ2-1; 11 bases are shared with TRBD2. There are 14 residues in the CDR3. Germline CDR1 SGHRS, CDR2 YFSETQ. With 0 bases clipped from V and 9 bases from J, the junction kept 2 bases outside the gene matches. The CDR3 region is CASSLGLAGGEQFF. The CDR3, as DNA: TGCGCCAGCAGCTTGGGGCTAGCGGGGGGTGAGCAGTTCTTC. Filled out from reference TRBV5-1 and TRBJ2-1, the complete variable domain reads KAGVTQTPRYLIKTRGQQVTLSCSPISGHRSVSWYQQTPGQGLQFLFEYFSETQRNKGNFPGRFSGRQFSNSRSEMNVSTLELGDSALYLCASSLGLAGGEQFFGPGTRLTVL.

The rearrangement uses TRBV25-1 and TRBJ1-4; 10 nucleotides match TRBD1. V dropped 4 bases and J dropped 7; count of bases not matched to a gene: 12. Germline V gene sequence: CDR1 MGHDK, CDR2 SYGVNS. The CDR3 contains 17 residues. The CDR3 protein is CASSGPPSTGGFEKLFF. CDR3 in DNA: TGTGCCAGCAGTGGACCGCCCTCGACAGGGGGCTTTGAAAAACTGTTTTTT.

CDR3 bases: TGTGCCAGCACAGGACAGAACACCTATAATTCACCCCTCCACTTT. Translation gives CASTGQNTYNSPLHF. This chain joins TRBV6-1 and TRBJ1-6; possible D gene TRBD1, 6 bases. Germline V gene lookup returns CDR1 MNHNS and CDR2 SASEGT. Deletions cut 7 bases from V and 2 bases from J, with 12 bases between. CDR3 size: 15 residues.

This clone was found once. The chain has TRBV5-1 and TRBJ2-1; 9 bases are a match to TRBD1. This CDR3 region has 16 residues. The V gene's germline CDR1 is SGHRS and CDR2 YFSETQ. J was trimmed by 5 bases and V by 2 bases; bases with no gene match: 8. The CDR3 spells CASSFGTGNTNNEQFF. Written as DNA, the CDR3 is TGCGCCAGCAGCTTCGGGACAGGGAACACCAACAATGAGCAGTTCTTC. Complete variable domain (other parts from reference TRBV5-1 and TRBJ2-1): KAGVTQTPRYLIKTRGQQVTLSCSPISGHRSVSWYQQTPGQGLQFLFEYFSETQRNKGNFPGRFSGRQFSNSRSEMNVSTLELGDSALYLCASSFGTGNTNNEQFFGPGTRLTVL.

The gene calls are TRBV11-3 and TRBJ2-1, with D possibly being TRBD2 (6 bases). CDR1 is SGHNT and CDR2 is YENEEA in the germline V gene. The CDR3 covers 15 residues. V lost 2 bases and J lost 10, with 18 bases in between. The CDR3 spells CASSLPGTYESEQFF. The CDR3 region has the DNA TGTGCCAGCAGCTTACCCGGGACTTATGAGTCAGAGCAGTTCTTC.

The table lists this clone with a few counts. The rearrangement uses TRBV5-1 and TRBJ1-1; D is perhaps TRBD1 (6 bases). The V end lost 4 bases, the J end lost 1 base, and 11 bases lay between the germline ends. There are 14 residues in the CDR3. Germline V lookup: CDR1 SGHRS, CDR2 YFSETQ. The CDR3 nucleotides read TGCGCCAGCAGCGTCGGACAGACGAACACTGAAGCTTTCTTT. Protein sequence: CASSVGQTNTEAFF. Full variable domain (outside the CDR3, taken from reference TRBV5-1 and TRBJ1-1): KAGVTQTPRYLIKTRGQQVTLSCSPISGHRSVSWYQQTPGQGLQFLFEYFSETQRNKGNFPGRFSGRQFSNSRSEMNVSTLELGDSALYLCASSVGQTNTEAFFGQGTRLTVV.

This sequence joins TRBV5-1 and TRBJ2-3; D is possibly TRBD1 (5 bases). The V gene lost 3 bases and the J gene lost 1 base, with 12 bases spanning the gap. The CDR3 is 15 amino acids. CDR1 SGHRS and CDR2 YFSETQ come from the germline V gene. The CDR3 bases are TGCGCCAGCAGCTCCCAGACAGATGGCACAGATACGCAGTATTTT. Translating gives CASSSQTDGTDTQYF.